This TCR beta chain stems from a study of shared clonotypes between healthy human individuals. Overall study findings and caveats: An effect of sequencing depth on clonotype sharing among donors was expected.

Each sorted subset replicate got 200 ng genomic DNA, roughly 27,000 genomes. TCRdb's copy holds only in-frame clones and misses some; the assay was immunoSEQ multiplex PCR. The sample shows around 2,000,000 clones, about 92% of them seen only once. This clone was recorded once. Its cognate antigen is unknown. The germline CDR1 and CDR2 sequences are ENHRY and SYGVKD. The CDR3 extends over 15 amino acids. V dropped 3 bases and J dropped 6 bases, with 14 bases sitting between them. Positive CCR7 selection of CD45RO-negative cells yielded the naive CD8 cells, and terminally differentiated effector memory CD45RA+ cells were excluded.

The chain recombines TRBV10-3 with TRBJ2-2, with unresolved D. The material sequenced was naive CD8+ T cells from PBMCs. This TCR came from a young man in good health. Some clones in this sample may be carry-over from other donors' samples. Written as DNA, the CDR3 is TGTGCCATCAGTGAAGGGCCCCCCCGCCCCGGGGAGCTGTTTTTT. Translated: CAISEGPPRPGELFF.